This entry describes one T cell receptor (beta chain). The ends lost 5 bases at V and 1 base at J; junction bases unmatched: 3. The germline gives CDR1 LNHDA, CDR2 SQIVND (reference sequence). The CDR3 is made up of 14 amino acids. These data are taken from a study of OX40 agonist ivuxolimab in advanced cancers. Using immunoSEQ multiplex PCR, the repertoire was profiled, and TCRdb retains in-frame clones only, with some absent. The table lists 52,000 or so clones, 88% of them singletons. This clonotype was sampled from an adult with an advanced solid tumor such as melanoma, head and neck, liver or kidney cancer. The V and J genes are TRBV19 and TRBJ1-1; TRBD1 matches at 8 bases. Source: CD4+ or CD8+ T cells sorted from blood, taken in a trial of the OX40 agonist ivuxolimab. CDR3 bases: TGTGCCAGTAGTTGGGACAGGAGGAACACTGAAGCTTTCTTT. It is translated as CASSWDRRNTEAFF.